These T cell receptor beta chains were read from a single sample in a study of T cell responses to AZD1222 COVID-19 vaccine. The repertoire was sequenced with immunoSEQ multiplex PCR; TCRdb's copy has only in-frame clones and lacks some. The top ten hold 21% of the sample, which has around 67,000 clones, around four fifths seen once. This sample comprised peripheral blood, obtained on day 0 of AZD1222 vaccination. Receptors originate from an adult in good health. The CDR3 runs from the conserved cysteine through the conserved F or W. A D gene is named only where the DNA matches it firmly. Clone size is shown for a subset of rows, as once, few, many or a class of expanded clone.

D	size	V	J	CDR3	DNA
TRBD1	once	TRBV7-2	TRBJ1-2	CASSLARTGGVGYTF	TGTGCCAGCAGCTTAGCGCGGACAGGGGGCGTGGGCTACACCTTC
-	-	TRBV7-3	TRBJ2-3	CASSLTFRDTQYF	TGTGCCAGCAGCTTAACGTTTAGAGATACGCAGTATTTT
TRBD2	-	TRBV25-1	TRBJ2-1	CASSEAGLAGLNEQFF	TGTGCCAGCAGTGAGGCGGGACTAGCGGGATTAAATGAGCAGTTCTTC
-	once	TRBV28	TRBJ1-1	CASSLWMAEAFF	TGTGCCAGCAGTTTATGGATGGCTGAAGCTTTCTTT
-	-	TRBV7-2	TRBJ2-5	CASSPQVDGGETQYF	TGTGCCAGCAGCCCCCAGGTGGACGGTGGGGAGACCCAGTACTTC
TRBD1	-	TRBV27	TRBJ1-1	CASSLSGTVNTEAFF	TGTGCCAGCAGTTTATCGGGGACAGTGAACACTGAAGCTTTCTTT
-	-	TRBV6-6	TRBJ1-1	CASRPPRGRENTVAFF	TGTGCCAGCAGACCTCCCCGAGGGCGGGAGAATACGGTAGCTTTCTTT
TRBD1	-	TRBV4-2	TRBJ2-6	CASSKRQGALSSGANVLTF	TGTGCCAGCAGCAAAAGACAGGGGGCCCTAAGCTCTGGGGCCAACGTCCTGACTTTC
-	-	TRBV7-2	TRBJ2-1	CASIPGTIDFNEQFF	TGTGCCAGCATACCCGGCACTATTGACTTCAATGAGCAGTTCTTC
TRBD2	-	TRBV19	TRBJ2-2	CASSIDYDTGKAGRAGELFF	TGTGCCAGTAGTATAGATTACGACACCGGAAAGGCTGGGAGGGCCGGGGAGCTGTTTTTT
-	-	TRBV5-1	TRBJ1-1	CASSLNPVDEAFF	TGCGCCAGCAGCTTAAACCCTGTTGATGAAGCTTTCTTT
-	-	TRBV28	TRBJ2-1	CASSFLQGDPFGEQFF	TGTGCCAGCAGTTTCCTTCAAGGGGACCCTTTTGGTGAGCAGTTCTTC
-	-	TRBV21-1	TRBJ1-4	CASSLRTGQNEKLFF	TGTGCCAGCAGCTTACGGACAGGGCAGAATGAAAAACTGTTTTTT
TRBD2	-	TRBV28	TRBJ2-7	CASSLSASGIAYEQYF	TGTGCCAGCAGTTTGTCTGCTAGCGGGATCGCCTACGAGCAGTACTTC
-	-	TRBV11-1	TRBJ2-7	CASSLWESSYEQYF	TGTGCCAGCAGCTTATGGGAAAGCTCCTACGAGCAGTACTTC
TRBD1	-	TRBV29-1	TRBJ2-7	CSVTTGTSGEQYF	TGCAGCGTTACGACAGGGACCTCCGGCGAGCAGTACTTC
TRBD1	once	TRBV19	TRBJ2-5	CASSTRDRGRIGETQYF	TGTGCCAGTAGTACCCGGGACAGGGGGCGAATCGGGGAGACCCAGTACTTC
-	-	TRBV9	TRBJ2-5	CASSVGLGRKTQYF	TGTGCCAGCAGCGTAGGGCTCGGTCGGAAGACCCAGTACTTC
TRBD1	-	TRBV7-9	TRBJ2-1	CASRSGQGVFNEQFF	TGTGCCAGCAGATCGGGACAGGGGGTTTTCAATGAGCAGTTCTTC
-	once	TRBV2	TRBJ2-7	CASSESRSYEQYF	TGTGCCAGCAGCGAATCCCGTTCCTACGAGCAGTACTTC
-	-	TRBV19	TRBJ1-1	CASSYRRDLGREAFF	TGTGCCAGTAGTTACAGAAGGGACCTTGGAAGAGAAGCTTTCTTT
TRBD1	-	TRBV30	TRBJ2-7	CAWPARDRDCYEQYF	TGTGCCTGGCCGGCCCGGGACAGGGACTGCTACGAGCAGTACTTC
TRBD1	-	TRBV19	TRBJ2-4	CASSNLDRGRGKNIQYF	TGTGCCAGTAGTAACCTAGACAGGGGGCGCGGCAAAAACATTCAGTACTTC
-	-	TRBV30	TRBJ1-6	CAWSVLVERSPLHF	TGTGCCTGGAGTGTACTGGTGGAAAGGTCACCCCTCCACTTT
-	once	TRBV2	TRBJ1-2	CASSDGGSYGYTF	TGTGCCAGCAGTGACGGGGGTTCATACGGCTACACCTTC
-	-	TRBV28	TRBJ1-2	CASSRPKDGHYGYTF	TGTGCCAGCAGCCGACCTAAGGACGGGCACTATGGCTACACCTTC
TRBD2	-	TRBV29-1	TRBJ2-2	CSVGGLAETNTGELFF	TGCAGCGTTGGGGGACTAGCGGAAACGAACACCGGGGAGCTGTTTTTT
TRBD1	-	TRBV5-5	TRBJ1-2	CASSLVTGTGGGYTF	TGTGCCAGCAGCTTGGTCACCGGGACAGGGGGCGGCTACACCTTC
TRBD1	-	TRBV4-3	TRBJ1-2	CASSQTGTGGYYGYTF	TGCGCCAGCAGCCAAACCGGGACAGGGGGTTACTATGGCTACACCTTC